This T cell receptor (beta chain) was retrieved from a study of cytomegalovirus exposure and HLA in healthy donors. Regarding the study as a whole: The study labeled 164 TCR beta chains cytomegalovirus-associated. Published work reported that the classifier diagnosed cytomegalovirus status with high specificity and sensitivity.

The donors were part of the roughly 130-subject validation cohort, which stood apart from the approximately 630-subject first cohort. With 0 bases removed from V and 6 bases from J, the gap between germline ends came to 18 bases. The CDR3 consists of 16 residues. Germline-derived CDR1 and CDR2 are MGHRA and YSYEKL. Using immunoSEQ multiplex PCR, the repertoire was profiled, and TCRdb retains in-frame clones only, with some absent. The table records 130,000 to 150,000 clones, over 80% of them present only once. As regards this clone: What it binds is unknown.

This sequence was found in a woman in her thirties in good health and CMV-seropositive. The chain is built from TRBV4-1 and TRBJ2-7; D uncertain. Material for sequencing was PBMCs. The CDR3 loop reads CASSQDSGAGRSEQYF. CDR3 coding DNA: TGCGCCAGCAGCCAAGATAGTGGAGCCGGCCGGTCCGAGCAGTACTTC.